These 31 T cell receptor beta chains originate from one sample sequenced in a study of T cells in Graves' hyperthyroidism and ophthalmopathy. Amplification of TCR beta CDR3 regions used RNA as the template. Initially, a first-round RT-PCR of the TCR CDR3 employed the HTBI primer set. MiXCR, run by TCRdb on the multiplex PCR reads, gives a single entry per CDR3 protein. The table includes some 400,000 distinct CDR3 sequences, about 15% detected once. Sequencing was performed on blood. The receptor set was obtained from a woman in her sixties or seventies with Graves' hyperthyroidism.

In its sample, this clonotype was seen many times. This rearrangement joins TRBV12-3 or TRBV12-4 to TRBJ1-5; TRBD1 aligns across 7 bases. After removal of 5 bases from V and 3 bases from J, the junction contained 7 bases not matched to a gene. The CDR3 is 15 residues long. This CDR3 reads CASSDTGALNQPQHF. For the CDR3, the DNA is TGTGCCAGCAGTGACACAGGGGCCCTCAATCAGCCCCAGCATTTT.

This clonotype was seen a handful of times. CDR3 DNA: TGTGCCAGCAGTTACTCGGCTAGCGGGATAACGGCGCAGTACTTC. Translated: CASSYSASGITAQYF. This chain connects TRBV6-5 to TRBJ2-7, with 9 bases identical to TRBD2. Germline V gives CDR1 MNHEY, CDR2 SVGAGI. V dropped 0 bases and J dropped 9; count of bases not matched to a gene: 9. The CDR3 runs to 15 residues.

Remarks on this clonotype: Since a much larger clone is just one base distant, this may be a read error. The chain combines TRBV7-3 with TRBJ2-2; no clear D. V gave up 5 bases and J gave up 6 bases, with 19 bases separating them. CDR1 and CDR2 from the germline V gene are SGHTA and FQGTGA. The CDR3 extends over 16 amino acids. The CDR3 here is CASSPRGRVNAGELFF. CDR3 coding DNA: TGTGCCAGCAGCCCGCGTGGCCGGGTTAACGCCGGGGAGCTGTTTTTT.

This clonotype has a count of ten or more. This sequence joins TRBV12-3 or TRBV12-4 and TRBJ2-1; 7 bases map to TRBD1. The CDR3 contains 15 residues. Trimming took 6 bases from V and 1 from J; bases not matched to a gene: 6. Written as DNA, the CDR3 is TGTGCCAGCAGATCCTCGGGACAGTCCTACAATGAGCAGTTCTTC. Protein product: CASRSSGQSYNEQFF.

This CDR3 is CATSSRFDSYEQYF. CDR3 in DNA: TGTGCCACCAGCAGCAGGTTCGACTCCTACGAGCAGTACTTC. The chain combines TRBV15 with TRBJ2-7; D gene unclear. Trimming cost V 3 bases and J 0 bases, with 9 bases left between them. The germline gives CDR1 LNHNV, CDR2 YYDKDF (reference sequence). There are 14 residues in the CDR3. Full variable domain (rest looked up from reference TRBV15 and TRBJ2-7): DAMVIQNPRYQVTQFGKPVTLSCSQTLNHNVMYWYQQKSSQAPKLLFHYYDKDFNNEADTPDNFQSRRPNTSFCFLDIRSPGLGDTAMYLCATSSRFDSYEQYFGPGTRLTVT.

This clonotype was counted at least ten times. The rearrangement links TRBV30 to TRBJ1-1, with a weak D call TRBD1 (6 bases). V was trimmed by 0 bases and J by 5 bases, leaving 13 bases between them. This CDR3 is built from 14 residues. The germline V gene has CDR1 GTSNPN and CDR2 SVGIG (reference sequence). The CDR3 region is CAWSVLGAGTEAFF. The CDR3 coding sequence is TGTGCCTGGAGTGTCTTGGGGGCAGGAACTGAAGCTTTCTTT.

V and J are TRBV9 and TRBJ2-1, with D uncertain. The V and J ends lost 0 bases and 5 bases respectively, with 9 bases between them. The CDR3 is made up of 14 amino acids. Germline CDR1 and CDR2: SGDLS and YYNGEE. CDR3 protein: CASSVDNNDNEQFF. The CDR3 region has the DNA TGTGCCAGCAGCGTAGATAACAATGACAATGAGCAGTTCTTC.

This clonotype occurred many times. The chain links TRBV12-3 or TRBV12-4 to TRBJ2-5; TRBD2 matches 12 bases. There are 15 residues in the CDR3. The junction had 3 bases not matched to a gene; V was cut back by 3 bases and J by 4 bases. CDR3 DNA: TGTGCCAGCAGTTTCAGACTAGCGGGAGTAGAGACCCAGTACTTC. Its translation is CASSFRLAGVETQYF.

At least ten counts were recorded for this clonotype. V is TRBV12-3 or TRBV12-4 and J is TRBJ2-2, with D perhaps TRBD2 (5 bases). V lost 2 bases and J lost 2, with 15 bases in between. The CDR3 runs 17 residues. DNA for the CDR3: TGTGCCAGCAGTTTATCGGCGGGCCTAGGAAACACCGGGGAGCTGTTTTTT. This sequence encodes CASSLSAGLGNTGELFF.

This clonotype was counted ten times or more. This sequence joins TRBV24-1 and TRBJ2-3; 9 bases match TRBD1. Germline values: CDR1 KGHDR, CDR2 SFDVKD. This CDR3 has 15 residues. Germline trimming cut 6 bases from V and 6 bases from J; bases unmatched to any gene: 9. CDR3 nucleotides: TGTGCCACCAGTCAGCCCGGGACAGGGCCGGATACGCAGTATTTT. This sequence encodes CATSQPGTGPDTQYF.

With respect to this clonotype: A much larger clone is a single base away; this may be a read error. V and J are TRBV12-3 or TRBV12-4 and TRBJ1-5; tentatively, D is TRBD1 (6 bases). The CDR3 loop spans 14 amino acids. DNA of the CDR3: TGTGCCGGCAGTTTAAAGAGAGGGGGTCAGCCCCAGCATTTT. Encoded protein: CAGSLKRGGQPQHF.

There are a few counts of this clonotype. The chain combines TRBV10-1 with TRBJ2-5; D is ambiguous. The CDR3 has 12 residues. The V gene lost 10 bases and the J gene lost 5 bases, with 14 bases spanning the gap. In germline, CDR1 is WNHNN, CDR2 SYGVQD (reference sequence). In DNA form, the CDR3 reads TGCGCCAACAGAAAAGGTCGGGAGACCCAGTACTTC. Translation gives CANRKGRETQYF.

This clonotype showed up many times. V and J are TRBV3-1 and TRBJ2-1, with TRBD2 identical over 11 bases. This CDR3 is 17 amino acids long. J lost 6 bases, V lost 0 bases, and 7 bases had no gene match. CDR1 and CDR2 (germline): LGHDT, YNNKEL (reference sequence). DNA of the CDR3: TGTGCCAGCAGCCAAGATTATTGGGGACTAGCGGTCAATGAGCAGTTCTTC. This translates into CASSQDYWGLAVNEQFF.

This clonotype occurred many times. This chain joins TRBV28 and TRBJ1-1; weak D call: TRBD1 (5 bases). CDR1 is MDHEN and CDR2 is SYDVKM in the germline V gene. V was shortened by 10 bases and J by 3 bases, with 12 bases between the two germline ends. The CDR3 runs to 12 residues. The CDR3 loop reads CATRDPDTEAFF. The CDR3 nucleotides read TGTGCCACCCGGGACCCGGACACTGAAGCTTTCTTT.

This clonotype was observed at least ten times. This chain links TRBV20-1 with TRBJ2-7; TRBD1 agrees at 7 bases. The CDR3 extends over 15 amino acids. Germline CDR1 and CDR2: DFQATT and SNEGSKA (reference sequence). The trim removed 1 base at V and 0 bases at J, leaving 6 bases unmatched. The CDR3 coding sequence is TGCAGTGCTAGAGGCAGCCGGGACAGCTCCTACGAGCAGTACTTC. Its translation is CSARGSRDSSYEQYF.

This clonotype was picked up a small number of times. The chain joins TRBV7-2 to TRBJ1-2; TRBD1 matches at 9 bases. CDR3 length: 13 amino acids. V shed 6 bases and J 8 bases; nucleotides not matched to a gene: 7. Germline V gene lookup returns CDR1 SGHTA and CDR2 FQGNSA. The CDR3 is CASRKDRGHGYTF. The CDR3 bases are TGTGCCAGCAGAAAGGACAGGGGTCACGGCTACACCTTC.

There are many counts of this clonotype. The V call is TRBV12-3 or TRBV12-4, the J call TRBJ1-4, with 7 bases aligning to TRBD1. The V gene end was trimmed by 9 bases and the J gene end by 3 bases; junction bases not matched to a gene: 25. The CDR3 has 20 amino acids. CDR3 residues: CASGLGQSTLHLFSNEKLFF. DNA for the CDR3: TGTGCCAGTGGCCTGGGACAGAGCACCCTGCATTTGTTCTCTAATGAAAAACTGTTTTTT.

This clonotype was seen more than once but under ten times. The CDR3 region has the DNA TGCGCCAGCAGCCAAGAACCACAGGGTTCTGGGGCCAACGTCCTGACTTTC. As protein: CASSQEPQGSGANVLTF. V usage is TRBV4-1 and J usage is TRBJ2-6, with D tentatively TRBD1 (6 bases). The CDR3 contains 17 residues. V lost 0 bases to trimming and J lost 1 base, with 10 bases between them. Germline V gene lookup returns CDR1 MGHRA and CDR2 YSYEKL.

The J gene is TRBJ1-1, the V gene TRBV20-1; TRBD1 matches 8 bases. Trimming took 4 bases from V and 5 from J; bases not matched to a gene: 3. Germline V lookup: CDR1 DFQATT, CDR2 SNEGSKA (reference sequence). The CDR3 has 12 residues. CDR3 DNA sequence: TGCAGTGCTACCAGGGGGCGGACTGAAGCTTTCTTT. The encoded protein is CSATRGRTEAFF.

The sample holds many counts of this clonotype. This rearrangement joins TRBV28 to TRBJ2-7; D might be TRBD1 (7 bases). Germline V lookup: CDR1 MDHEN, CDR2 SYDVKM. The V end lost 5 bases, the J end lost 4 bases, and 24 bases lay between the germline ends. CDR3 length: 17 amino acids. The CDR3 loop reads CASSLMGVGPGGYEQYF. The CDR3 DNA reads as TGTGCCAGCAGTCTCATGGGGGTGGGTCCAGGGGGGTACGAGCAGTACTTC.

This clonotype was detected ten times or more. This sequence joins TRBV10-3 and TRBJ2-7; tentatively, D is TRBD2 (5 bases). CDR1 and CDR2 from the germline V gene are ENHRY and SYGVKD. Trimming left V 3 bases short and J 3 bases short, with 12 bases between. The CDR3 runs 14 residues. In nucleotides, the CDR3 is TGTGCCATCAGTGAAGGTATTCGGGGCTACGAGCAGTACTTC. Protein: CAISEGIRGYEQYF.

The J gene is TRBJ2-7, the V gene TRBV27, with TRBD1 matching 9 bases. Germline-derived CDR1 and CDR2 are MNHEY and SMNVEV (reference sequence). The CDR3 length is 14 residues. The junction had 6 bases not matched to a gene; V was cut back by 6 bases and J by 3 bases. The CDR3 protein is CASSPETGGYEQYF. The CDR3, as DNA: TGTGCCAGCAGCCCGGAGACAGGGGGCTACGAGCAGTACTTC.

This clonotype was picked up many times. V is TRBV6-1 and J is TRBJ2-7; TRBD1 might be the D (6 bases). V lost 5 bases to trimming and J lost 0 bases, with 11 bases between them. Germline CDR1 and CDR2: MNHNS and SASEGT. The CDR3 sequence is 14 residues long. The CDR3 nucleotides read TGTGCCAGCAGTCCGTCGGACAGCTCCTACGAGCAGTACTTC. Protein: CASSPSDSSYEQYF.

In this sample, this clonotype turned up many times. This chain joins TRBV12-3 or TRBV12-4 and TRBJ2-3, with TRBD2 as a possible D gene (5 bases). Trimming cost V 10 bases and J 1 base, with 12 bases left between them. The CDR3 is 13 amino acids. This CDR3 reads CAISKEGTDTQYF. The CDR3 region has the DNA TGTGCCATCTCAAAGGAGGGCACAGATACGCAGTATTTT.

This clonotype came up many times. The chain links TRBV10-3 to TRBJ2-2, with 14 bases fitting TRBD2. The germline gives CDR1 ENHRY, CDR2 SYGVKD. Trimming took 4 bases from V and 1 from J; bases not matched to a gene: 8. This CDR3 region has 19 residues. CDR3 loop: CAISVRGLAGDWNTGELFF. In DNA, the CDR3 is TGTGCCATCAGTGTTCGGGGACTAGCGGGAGATTGGAACACCGGGGAGCTGTTTTTT.

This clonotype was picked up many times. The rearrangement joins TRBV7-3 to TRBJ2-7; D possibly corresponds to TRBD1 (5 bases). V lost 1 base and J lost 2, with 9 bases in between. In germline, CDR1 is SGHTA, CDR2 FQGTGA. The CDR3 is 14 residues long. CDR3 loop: CASSLSAGTYEQYF. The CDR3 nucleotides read TGTGCCAGCAGCTTAAGTGCAGGGACCTACGAGCAGTACTTC.

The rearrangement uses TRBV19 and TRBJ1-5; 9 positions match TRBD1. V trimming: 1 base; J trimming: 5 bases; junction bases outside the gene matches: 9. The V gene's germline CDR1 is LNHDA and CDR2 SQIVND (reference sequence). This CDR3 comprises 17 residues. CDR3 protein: CASSIGQGQGADQPQHF. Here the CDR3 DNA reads TGTGCCAGTAGTATAGGCCAGGGACAGGGAGCCGATCAGCCCCAGCATTTT.

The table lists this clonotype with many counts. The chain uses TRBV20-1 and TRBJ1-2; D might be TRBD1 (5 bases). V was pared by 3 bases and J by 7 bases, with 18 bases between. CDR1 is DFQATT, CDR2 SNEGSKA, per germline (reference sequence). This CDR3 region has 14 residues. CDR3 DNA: TGCAGTGCTAGTCCACAGGCAACCTTCTCTGGCTACACCTTC. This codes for CSASPQATFSGYTF.

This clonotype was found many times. The CDR3 sequence is CAISESRDEKLFF. CDR3 DNA sequence: TGTGCCATCAGTGAGTCTAGGGATGAAAAACTGTTTTTT. The gene calls are TRBV10-3 and TRBJ1-4; no firm D call. Trimming took 0 bases from V and 6 from J, leaving 5 bases between them. CDR1 ENHRY and CDR2 SYGVKD come from the germline V gene. The CDR3 sequence is 13 residues long.

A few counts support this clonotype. This CDR3 reads CASSPWASSLGTGELFF. The CDR3 bases are TGTGCCAGCAGTCCCTGGGCATCTTCATTAGGGACCGGGGAGCTGTTTTTT. The chain combines TRBV7-3 with TRBJ2-2; D is ambiguous. V was shortened by 6 bases and J by 5 bases, with 22 bases between the two germline ends. CDR3 size: 17 residues. The germline gives CDR1 SGHTA, CDR2 FQGTGA.

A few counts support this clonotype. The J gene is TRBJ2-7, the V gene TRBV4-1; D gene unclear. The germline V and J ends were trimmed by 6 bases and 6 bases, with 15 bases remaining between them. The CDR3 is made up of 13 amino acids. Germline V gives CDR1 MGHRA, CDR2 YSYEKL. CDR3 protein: CASRERGDGEQYF. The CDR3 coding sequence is TGCGCCAGCAGAGAGAGAGGAGACGGCGAGCAGTACTTC.